These 9 T cell receptor beta chains were sequenced from one sample in a study of tumor and adjacent non-tumor tissue in lung cancer (dated by TCRdb to 2017 to 2018). Libraries were prepared through multiplex PCR. Sequenced on an Illumina HiSeq 2500. TCRbeta libraries were constructed through three rounds of nested PCR with primers (Table S4) according to protocols modified from ARM-PCR. TCRdb reanalyzed the raw reads on its own, using fastp at Q25 for trimming and MiXCR for clone calling, and kept in-frame beta chains. Merged by CDR3 protein, the rows form single entries marked with the most common genes and DNA. The sample has around 210,000 distinct CDR3 sequences on record, 60% to 85% of them singletons. 20% to 25% of the sample comes from the top ten. RNA was isolated from bulk, unsorted tissue, and RNA quality was assessed with a NanoDrop ND-1000 and an Agilent 2100. The specimen was lung tumor tissue. The receptors derive from a man aged 55-75 years with non-small cell lung cancer.

Comments on this clonotype: Given a much more abundant clone one base away, this may be a read error. This CDR3 fails to terminate in the conserved phenylalanine or tryptophan, so it likely reflects a read error. The genes are TRBV14 and TRBJ2-4, with TRBD1 as a possible D gene (5 bases). Trimming shortened V by 3 bases and J by 0 bases, and 18 bases separated the two germline ends. The CDR3 is 18 amino acids. Germline CDR1 and CDR2: SGHDN and FVKESK. The chain's CDR3 is CASSHGHTKALAKNIQYL. CDR3 DNA: TGTGCCAGCAGCCACGGACATACCAAGGCTTTAGCCAAAAACATTCAGTACCTC.

The CDR3 loop reads CASSYSAGTPGNTIYF. CDR3 sequence (DNA): TGTGCCAGCAGCTATTCGGCCGGGACACCTGGAAACACCATATATTTT. The V and J genes are TRBV12-3 or TRBV12-4 and TRBJ1-3, with D possibly matching TRBD1 (6 bases). The CDR3 is 16 amino acids. The V end lost 6 bases, the J end lost 2 bases, and 17 bases lay between the germline ends.

Worth noting for this clonotype: This may stem from a read error, because a much larger clone lies one nucleotide away. The chain uses TRBV29-1 and TRBJ2-3; 7 bases line up with TRBD2. This CDR3 spans 13 amino acids. V was pared by 7 bases and J by 7 bases, with 11 bases of the junction left unmatched. Per the germline V gene, CDR1 is SQVTM and CDR2 is ANQGSEA. In DNA form, the CDR3 reads TGCAGCGGCCGGAGCGGGGCAGAACATACGCAGTATTTT. This codes for CSGRSGAEHTQYF.

This clonotype was seen only once. The conserved phenylalanine or tryptophan is not found at the CDR3 terminus, so this likely reflects a read error. The DNA is omitted, as the CDR3 cannot be located on it reliably, and the CDR3 follows TCRdb's listing. The CDR3 sequence: CASSFRQGRETEVFL. This chain links TRBV11-2 with TRBJ1-1; the table's D call, TRBD1, has no DNA check behind it. A total of 15 residues make up the CDR3, ends included. Germline V gene lookup returns CDR1 SGHAT and CDR2 FQNNGV.

The chain uses TRBV7-8 and TRBJ1-5; no reliable D call. This CDR3 spans 14 amino acids. V lost 5 bases and J 1 base, leaving 9 bases between the germline ends. CDR1 is SGHVS, CDR2 FQNEAQ, per germline. The CDR3 DNA is TGTGCCAGCAGCCCCACATTGAGCAATCAGCCCCAGCATTTT. As protein: CASSPTLSNQPQHF.

This clonotype has a handful of counts. This chain uses TRBV12-3 or TRBV12-4 with TRBJ2-1, with 7 positions matching TRBD2. V was clipped by 6 bases and J by 4 bases; unmatched bases: 12. The CDR3 loop spans 16 amino acids. The CDR3 is CASRPPTGLNYNEQFF. The CDR3 DNA reads TGTGCCAGCAGGCCTCCCACGGGACTAAATTACAATGAGCAGTTCTTC.

This clonotype was observed a few times. This sequence may be a read error, since a much larger clone differs from it by one base. The chain joins TRBV29-1 to TRBJ2-3; D may be TRBD1 (5 bases). The germline V and J ends were trimmed by 8 bases and 1 base, with 13 bases remaining between them. CDR3 length: 13 amino acids. Germline-derived CDR1 and CDR2 are SQVTM and ANQGSEA. The DNA of the CDR3 is TGCAGCCTACAGGTGACTTGCACAGATACGCAGTATTTT. Its protein is CSLQVTCTDTQYF.

Points on this clonotype: The junction departs from germline at one end; a sequencing error may be responsible. V usage is TRBV20-1 and J usage is TRBJ2-7; D is unresolved. The germline V gene encodes CDR1 DFQATT and CDR2 SNEGSKA (reference sequence). The CDR3 contains 14 residues. The CDR3 is CSVFSLVGAYEQYF. In DNA, the CDR3 is TGCAGTGTATTCTCGCTAGTAGGAGCCTACGAGCAATACTTC.

Concerning this clonotype: Being one base from a much bigger clone, this may be a read error. The chain links TRBV12-3 or TRBV12-4 to TRBJ1-3; D unclear. The CDR3 has 11 amino acids. CDR3 region: CASSLGNTRYF. CDR3 sequence (DNA): TGTGCCAGCAGTCTTGGAAACACCAGATATTTT.